Each of the 8 T cell receptor beta chains below was sequenced from the same sample in a study of response to subunit inactivated influenza vaccine. TCRdb re-called the RT-PCR reads through MiXCR, storing one row per CDR3 protein. The table shows about 310,000 distinct CDR3 sequences, with roughly 20% occurring only once. Source: PBMCs from blood, taken about 19 months after vaccination. The receptors here all came from a man in his fifties or sixties who received an inactivated influenza vaccine.

There are a few counts of this clonotype. The chain has TRBV7-8 and TRBJ2-7; D gene uncertain. Germline values: CDR1 SGHVS, CDR2 FQNEAQ. The CDR3 covers 13 residues. The V gene lost 6 bases and the J gene lost 0 bases, with 9 bases spanning the gap. CDR3 DNA: TGTGCCAGCAGACCTCATAGCTCCTACGAGCAGTACTTC. It encodes CASRPHSSYEQYF.

This clonotype was seen only a few times. The chain carries TRBV6-2 or TRBV6-3 and TRBJ2-2; D is possibly TRBD1 (6 bases). The CDR3 has 15 amino acids. CDR1 is MNHEY, CDR2 SVGEGT, per germline. The ends were cut back, 7 bases at V and 0 bases at J, with 12 bases in the middle. The CDR3 sequence is CASKQGIANTGELFF. The CDR3 DNA sequence: TGTGCCAGCAAACAGGGAATCGCGAACACCGGGGAGCTGTTTTTT.

The V gene is TRBV18, the J gene TRBJ2-6, with D tentatively TRBD1 or TRBD2 (6 bases each). The CDR3 totals 18 residues. Germline values: CDR1 KGHSH, CDR2 LQKENI. Trimming took 3 bases from V and 7 from J, leaving 22 bases between them. The CDR3 DNA reads as TGTGCCAGCTCACCCCCCGGCAGGGGAGGTTTTGGCGCCAACGTCCTGACTTTC. This encodes CASSPPGRGGFGANVLTF.

This clonotype has ten or more counts. The DNA of the CDR3 is TGCGCCAGCAGCTTGGCCGGGACAGAGAATGAAAAACTGTTTTTT. Its protein product is CASSLAGTENEKLFF. The rearrangement links TRBV5-1 to TRBJ1-4; 7 bases agree with TRBD1. CDR3 length: 15 amino acids. CDR1 SGHRS and CDR2 YFSETQ come from the germline V gene. V trimming: 0 bases; J trimming: 5 bases; junction bases outside the gene matches: 4.

This chain connects TRBV27 to TRBJ1-5; 9 bases are shared with TRBD1. Looked up from germline, CDR1 is MNHEY and CDR2 is SMNVEV (reference sequence). The CDR3 is made up of 16 amino acids. J was trimmed by 6 bases and V by 2 bases; bases with no gene match: 8. The CDR3 sequence is CASSLTGTGISQPQHF. CDR3 in DNA: TGTGCCAGCAGTTTAACCGGGACAGGGATATCTCAGCCCCAGCATTTT.

The rearrangement joins TRBV7-2 to TRBJ2-3; no definite D call. The V gene lost 5 bases and the J gene lost 6 bases, with 6 bases spanning the gap. The germline gives CDR1 SGHTA, CDR2 FQGNSA. This CDR3 contains 11 residues. The CDR3 spells CASSSIDTQYF. For the CDR3, the DNA is TGTGCCAGCAGCAGCATTGATACGCAGTATTTT.

This clonotype showed up just a few times. The chain links TRBV6-2 or TRBV6-3 to TRBJ1-1; D is undetermined. The CDR3 totals 13 residues. The germline V gene encodes CDR1 MNHEY and CDR2 SVGEGT. The V gene lost 2 bases and the J gene lost 1 base, with 5 bases spanning the gap. CDR3 loop: CASSYRGNTEAFF. The CDR3 DNA reads TGTGCCAGCAGTTACCGGGGGAACACTGAAGCTTTCTTT.

This clonotype has just a few counts. The chain employs TRBV5-1 and TRBJ1-2; TRBD1 is a possible D gene (6 bases). Germline-derived CDR1 and CDR2 are SGHRS and YFSETQ. This CDR3 region has 15 residues. The V and J ends lost 4 bases and 5 bases respectively, with 18 bases between them. The CDR3: CASSPTGGTPYGYTF. The DNA of the CDR3 is TGCGCCAGCAGCCCGACGGGGGGGACACCGTATGGCTACACCTTC.